The entry below describes one T cell receptor (beta chain). PCR was performed a second time for 7 to 11 cycles using a sample-barcoded 5' primer and a J-beta primer mix. Using its own MiXCR run on the 5' RACE reads, TCRdb lists one record per CDR3 protein. The sample lists about 1.5 million distinct CDR3 sequences; around 40% were seen once. This sample was taken from a study of blood T cells in healthy people across ages. CDR3 size: 16 residues. The trim removed 0 bases at V and 3 bases at J, leaving 7 bases unmatched. CDR1 and CDR2 (germline): SGHRS, YFSETQ. This chain uses TRBV5-1 with TRBJ2-3; 7 positions agree with TRBD2. Sequenced input: blood. The TCR originated in a woman aged 18-29 years in good health. CDR3 DNA sequence: TGCGCCAGCAGCTTGGTGGCTAGCGGTAAGACAGATACGCAGTATTTT. Amino acid sequence: CASSLVASGKTDTQYF.